The present T cell receptor (beta chain) was sequenced within a study of blood T cell repertoires in COVID-19. Study-wide background: Donors in the United States, Italy and Spain gave samples during acute or convalescent COVID-19. Sources were T cells, B-cell-depleted T cells, or PBMCs; the material itself was cDNA or gDNA.

Per the original methods: Reference gene primer amplification in the assay estimated nucleated cell counts. Measured with immunoSEQ multiplex PCR; TCRdb has only the in-frame clones, and not every one. V, J and clone size are taken as reported in that table, and D and trimming were inferred from the DNA itself. This sample has fewer than 500,000 clones, with about 89% found just once. Germline CDR1 and CDR2: SGHDT and YYEEEE. V trimming: 4 bases; J trimming: 1 base; junction bases outside the gene matches: 9. This CDR3 has 17 residues. The rearrangement joins TRBV5-6 to TRBJ2-3; TRBD2 aligns across 10 bases. The clonotype was recovered from a woman in her 30s with acute or convalescent COVID-19. Sequencing input: peripheral blood. CDR3 region: CASSPNSGGARTDTQYF. Written as DNA, the CDR3 is TGTGCCAGCAGCCCGAACAGCGGGGGGGCCCGCACAGATACGCAGTATTTT.